This TCR beta chain emerged from a study of blood T cells in healthy people across ages. Findings and limits, study-wide: Any changes in expanded clonotypes were possibly confounded, as donor CMV status remained unknown. TCR beta diversity per million T cells fell roughly linearly with age.

A sample-barcoded 5' primer and a J-beta primer mix were used in a second PCR of roughly 6 to 11 cycles. MiXCR, run by TCRdb on the 5' RACE reads, gives a single entry per CDR3 protein. The sample includes around 1,000,000 distinct CDR3 sequences, about two fifths of them seen just once. From germline, CDR1 is SQVTM and CDR2 ANQGSEA. Unmatched junction bases numbered 8, after V lost 7 bases and J lost 1 base. The CDR3 has 14 amino acids. Of note for this clonotype: Its antigen is undetermined.

The chain uses TRBV29-1 and TRBJ1-1; 8 nucleotides align to TRBD1. The sequence was collected from a man aged 18 to 30 in good health. Input material: blood. This CDR3 is CSADGDRRNTEAFF. DNA for the CDR3: TGCAGCGCCGATGGGGACAGGCGGAACACTGAAGCTTTCTTT.